A selection of T cell receptor beta chains follows, all from one sample in a study of control samples from healthy donors and cancer patients. Some clones are missing from TCRdb's copy, which holds only in-frame ones; the method was immunoSEQ multiplex PCR. The table shows roughly 120,000 clones, with over 75% occurring only once. Specimen: blood. These receptors were collected from a man aged 45 to 65 in good health. Each CDR3 is given with its conserved first and last residue.

J,V,CDR3
TRBJ1-5,TRBV28,CASSLHEDSEPQHF
TRBJ2-7,TRBV6-6,CASTPRSGSQSYEQYF
TRBJ1-4,TRBV9,CASSVAQGNEKLFF
TRBJ2-1,TRBV5-1,CASSLGGSGGANEQFF
TRBJ2-7,TRBV27,CASSWLRDYEQYF
TRBJ1-5,TRBV30,CAWSVGGATQPQHF
TRBJ2-5,TRBV9,CASSVASGAQETQYF
TRBJ1-1,TRBV30,CAWAEDREWFTEAFF
TRBJ2-7,TRBV2,CASSFGRGSYEQYF
TRBJ2-7,TRBV19,CASSARQTYEQYF
TRBJ1-1,TRBV27,CASSAGGGRNTEAFF
TRBJ2-7,TRBV30,CACRSQGEYEQYF
TRBJ2-5,TRBV7-9,CASSFPGLAGTQYF
TRBJ1-2,TRBV27,CASSLGASNYGYTF
TRBJ1-5,TRBV4-1,CASSQDQGLGQPQHF
TRBJ2-7,TRBV11-2,CASSLAQGQVIYEQYF
TRBJ1-1,TRBV7-9,CASSLVGGGVEAFF